Listed below are T cell receptor beta chains from one sample, sequenced in a study of T-cell memory formation after mild COVID-19. From the 5' RACE reads, TCRdb called clonotypes with MiXCR, one entry per CDR3 protein. The sample lists under 450,000 distinct CDR3 sequences; less than 25% were seen once. The sequencing input was PBMCs or a T cell subset sorted from them (not recorded which). Every receptor here comes from an adult woman who had mild COVID-19 (a few samples of this study predate the infection). Cell type and time point are not known. Both conserved end residues are trimmed from each CDR3. The order of the fields is CDR3 length, V gene, D gene, CDR3 protein. D genes are given only for firm matches.

length: 15
V: TRBV12-3/TRBV12-4
D: TRBD2
CDR3: ASSVGGARLRTDTQY

length: 12
V: TRBV6-6
D: .
CDR3: ASSFPGYQETQY

length: 16
V: TRBV20-1
D: .
CDR3: SARIRTTLRGGTDTQY

length: 15
V: TRBV7-9
D: .
CDR3: ASSFPPGRSPGDTQY

length: 14
V: TRBV12-3/TRBV12-4
D: TRBD2
CDR3: ASSTLLAGGLGEQF

length: 13
V: TRBV5-5
D: TRBD1
CDR3: ASSLVGTASDTQY

length: 13
V: TRBV9
D: TRBD2
CDR3: ASSVASGAGNEQF

length: 11
V: TRBV5-4
D: .
CDR3: ASSLNVGDTQY

length: 12
V: TRBV3-1
D: TRBD1
CDR3: ASRRTGDTGELF

length: 10
V: TRBV7-9
D: .
CDR3: ASSLLVSGQF

length: 14
V: TRBV7-2
D: TRBD2
CDR3: ASSQWTSGMDNEQF

length: 14
V: TRBV7-8
D: .
CDR3: ASSPRRGGAGNEQF

length: 13
V: TRBV5-4
D: TRBD1
CDR3: ASSLGQIPNYGYT

length: 11
V: TRBV12-3/TRBV12-4
D: .
CDR3: ASSFGVQETQY

length: 10
V: TRBV11-2
D: .
CDR3: ASSLGVDGYT

length: 14
V: TRBV25-1
D: .
CDR3: ASSEYLTETLYGYT

length: 10
V: TRBV6-2/TRBV6-3
D: .
CDR3: ASSAFPQPQH

length: 16
V: TRBV14
D: TRBD1
CDR3: ASSQDLGTAFSTDTQY

length: 13
V: TRBV7-3
D: TRBD2
CDR3: ASSTSGGGTDTQY

length: 12
V: TRBV10-3
D: .
CDR3: AISEGGPRDEQY

length: 10
V: TRBV5-1
D: .
CDR3: ASSLGVETQY

length: 10
V: TRBV7-9
D: .
CDR3: ASSFGTNEQL

length: 11
V: TRBV3-1
D: .
CDR3: ASGLAGINTQY

length: 10
V: TRBV14
D: .
CDR3: ASSQDHDGYT

length: 10
V: TRBV24-1
D: .
CDR3: ATSDRRDEQY

length: 13
V: TRBV5-5
D: TRBD1
CDR3: ASRLDRAGGTEAF

length: 12
V: TRBV27
D: TRBD2
CDR3: ASAREGTSYEQY

length: 14
V: TRBV27
D: .
CDR3: ASSPGLSAYGDTQY

length: 13
V: TRBV5-5
D: .
CDR3: ASSLSTGPWAEAF

length: 12
V: TRBV18
D: .
CDR3: ASSPAVKNTEAF

length: 13
V: TRBV5-1
D: .
CDR3: ASSLRGPMHGELF

length: 12
V: TRBV25-1
D: TRBD1
CDR3: ASSEFGRDSEAF

length: 11
V: TRBV4-3
D: .
CDR3: ASSQGFGEKLF

length: 13
V: TRBV12-3/TRBV12-4
D: .
CDR3: ASRPRWNHNSPLH

length: 12
V: TRBV7-9
D: .
CDR3: ASSPGLIGEKLF

length: 14
V: TRBV18
D: .
CDR3: ASSLDRTANTGELF

length: 12
V: TRBV27
D: .
CDR3: ASSKPGLNYGYT

length: 13
V: TRBV19
D: .
CDR3: ASTIPSVETGELF

length: 15
V: TRBV20-1
D: TRBD2
CDR3: SAGVTPLAGSTDTQY

length: 15
V: TRBV5-1
D: TRBD2
CDR3: ASSLGTSGGGADTQY

length: 12
V: TRBV24-1
D: .
CDR3: ATSRQGLTDTQY

length: 14
V: TRBV7-9
D: .
CDR3: ASSLGSASSYNEQF

length: 13
V: TRBV4-3
D: .
CDR3: ASSRDGLGEDTQY

length: 12
V: TRBV5-1
D: .
CDR3: ASSLVASTGELF

length: 12
V: TRBV18
D: .
CDR3: ASSPLDENTEAF

length: 13
V: TRBV25-1
D: TRBD2
CDR3: ASSYPGPSGETQY

length: 12
V: TRBV18
D: TRBD1
CDR3: ASFTGQGGTEAF

length: 11
V: TRBV27
D: .
CDR3: ASTNANLPVEY

length: 11
V: TRBV13
D: .
CDR3: ASSLVDVETQY

length: 10
V: TRBV27
D: .
CDR3: ASSFPDGEAF

length: 12
V: TRBV19
D: .
CDR3: ASSITGRSYEQY

length: 12
V: TRBV25-1
D: TRBD2
CDR3: ASSGWGGSYEQY

length: 10
V: TRBV30
D: .
CDR3: AWTLFGEGYT

length: 13
V: TRBV6-5
D: TRBD1
CDR3: ASSYGQGGANVLT

length: 11
V: TRBV11-2
D: .
CDR3: ASSRTAFYEQY

length: 11
V: TRBV11-2
D: .
CDR3: ASSLLARETQY